The TCR beta chain described here comes from a study of shared clonotypes between healthy human individuals. The input for sorted-subset replicate PCRs was around 0.2 ug DNA, about 30,000 T cell genomes. Only in-frame clones appear in the TCRdb table, and some are missing; sequencing was by immunoSEQ multiplex PCR. Of 2 million to 2.5 million clones in the sample, 85% to 95% were seen once. This TCR came from a man younger than 35 in good health. Material: naive CD4+ T cells sorted from blood. Noted subset: CD45RA+ positively selected.

CDR3 amino acids: CASQGQGLGLRTEAFF. In DNA form, the CDR3 reads TGTGCCAGCCAAGGACAGGGCCTAGGGTTGAGGACTGAAGCTTTCTTT. The J gene is TRBJ1-1, the V gene TRBV25-1; 8 bases are a match to TRBD1. CDR1 and CDR2 (germline): MGHDK, SYGVNS. V lost 8 bases, J lost 5 bases, and 16 bases stayed unmatched. CDR3 size: 16 residues.